This T cell receptor (beta chain) came from a study of T cell responses to AZD1222 COVID-19 vaccine. The study, taken as a whole, reports: Mostly white British, mostly female donors; authors suggested clonal diversity may be underestimated. Nearly half of spike-specific TCRs reportedly target variant regions that are unmutated in the B.1.351 and B.1.1.7 variants.

CDR3 length: 14 residues. The V end was cut by 1 base, the J end by 0 bases, with 6 bases between. Germline lookup yields CDR1 SGHVS and CDR2 FQNEAQ. As to this clone: Its antigen is currently unknown.

The method was immunoSEQ multiplex PCR; TCRdb's version includes in-frame clones alone and lacks a portion of them. The sample includes approximately 90,000 clones, 86% seen only once; the top ten take 7%. This chain links TRBV7-8 with TRBJ1-1; D gene ambiguous. This receptor was obtained from an adult in good health. Sequencing used peripheral blood, obtained on day 0 of AZD1222 vaccination. CDR3 in DNA: TGTGCCAGCAGCTTAGAGGGTCTGAACACTGAAGCTTTCTTT. Encoded protein: CASSLEGLNTEAFF.